These 22 T cell receptor beta chains were all obtained from the same sample, sequenced in a study of beta chain features in type 1 diabetes. The study, taken as a whole, reports: Within each of all four CD4+ subsets, Type 1 diabetes patients had TCRB CDR3s that were moderately but significantly shorter.

The whole isolated RNA underwent reverse transcription, so sequencing captured expressed TCRB transcripts. Method: immunoSEQ multiplex PCR; TCRdb's copy keeps in-frame clones and lacks some. The sample lists some 160,000 clones, approximately 8.7% occurring once. Their cognate antigens are unknown. Sequences were obtained from central memory CD4+ T cells from blood. The origin of the receptors is a woman between 25 and 40 years old with type 1 diabetes.

The chain links TRBV7-9 to TRBJ2-7, with 9 bases aligning to TRBD1. CDR1 and CDR2 from the germline V gene are SEHNR and FQNEAQ (reference sequence). CDR3 length equals 15 residues. With V trimmed by 5 bases and J by 3 bases, 8 bases remained unmatched. The DNA for the CDR3 is TGTGCCAGCAGCACCTGGGGGACAGGGTTCTACGAGCAGTACTTC. Its protein is CASSTWGTGFYEQYF.

This chain connects TRBV28 to TRBJ1-5, with a weak D call TRBD1 (5 bases). This CDR3 comprises 14 residues. Germline loops: CDR1 MDHEN, CDR2 SYDVKM. V was pared by 6 bases and J by 3 bases, with 12 bases between. CDR3 protein: CASSQGGFNQPQHF. The CDR3 nucleotides read TGTGCCAGCAGCCAGGGAGGGTTCAATCAGCCCCAGCATTTT.

Only a few counts were recorded for this clone. The chain has TRBV14 and TRBJ1-1; no clear D gene. The CDR3 consists of 15 residues. CDR1 and CDR2 (germline): SGHDN, FVKESK. V lost 4 bases, J lost 1 base, and 13 bases lay in between. This CDR3 is CASSRNGVENTEAFF. As DNA, the CDR3 is TGTGCCAGCAGCCGGAACGGGGTTGAGAACACTGAAGCTTTCTTT.

This clone was seen a few times. The gene calls are TRBV5-1 and TRBJ2-1; 13 positions match TRBD2. The length of the CDR3 is 16 residues. Trimming cost V 4 bases and J 4 bases; bases outside gene matches: 5. Germline lookup yields CDR1 SGHRS and CDR2 YFSETQ. CDR3 in amino acids: CASSARTSGGYNEQFF. The CDR3 nucleotides read TGCGCCAGCAGCGCGAGGACTAGCGGGGGATACAATGAGCAGTTCTTC.

Ten or more counts support this clone. The V call is TRBV10-3, the J call TRBJ2-7, with D maybe TRBD1 (5 bases). The ends were cut back, 6 bases at V and 3 bases at J, with 6 bases in the middle. The CDR3 consists of 11 residues. Germline values: CDR1 ENHRY, CDR2 SYGVKD. CDR3 DNA: TGTGCCATCAGAGGGGACTACGAGCAGTACTTC. Translating it yields CAIRGDYEQYF.

This clone was found a few times. The rearrangement joins TRBV30 to TRBJ2-5; D not resolved. CDR1 is GTSNPN and CDR2 is SVGIG in the germline V gene (reference sequence). Trimming removed 2 bases at V and 3 bases at J, with 7 bases between. CDR3 length: 12 residues. The CDR3 here is CAWSYVEETQYF. The DNA of the CDR3 is TGTGCCTGGAGTTACGTAGAAGAGACCCAGTACTTC. Supplemented by reference TRBV30 and TRBJ2-5, the full variable domain reads SQTIHQWPATLVQPVGSPLSLECTVEGTSNPNLYWYRQAAGRGLQLLFYSVGIGQISSEVPQNLSASRPQDRQFILSSKKLLLSDSGFYLCAWSYVEETQYFGPGTRLLVL.

This clone was seen a few times. The chain uses TRBV9 and TRBJ2-3, with a weak D call TRBD2 (5 bases). This CDR3 comprises 16 residues. V was cut by 0 bases and J by 3 bases, with 14 bases left in between. CDR1 and CDR2 (germline): SGDLS, YYNGEE. The CDR3 DNA follows: TGTGCCAGCAGCGTAGGCCTGAGGGCCCAAACAGATACGCAGTATTTT. This codes for CASSVGLRAQTDTQYF.

To note about this clone: This specimen includes other DNA sequences encoding the same CDR3. This chain joins TRBV7-9 and TRBJ1-2; 10 bases align to TRBD1. Germline CDR1 and CDR2: SEHNR and FQNEAQ (reference sequence). The CDR3 covers 13 residues. V dropped 3 bases and J dropped 6; count of bases not matched to a gene: 1. The CDR3 DNA reads as TGTGCCAGCAGCTTCGGGACAGGGGATGGCTACACCTTC. Translating it yields CASSFGTGDGYTF.

This clone was seen more than once but under ten times. The chain recombines TRBV14 with TRBJ2-7; 11 positions match TRBD1. V lost 5 bases, J lost 5 bases, and 8 bases stayed unmatched. CDR1 is SGHDN and CDR2 is FVKESK in the germline V gene. The CDR3 has 15 residues. The CDR3 sequence is CASSLWKGQGDEQYF. CDR3 nucleotides: TGTGCCAGCAGCTTATGGAAGGGACAGGGGGACGAGCAGTACTTC.

In its sample, this clone was seen a few times. The gene calls are TRBV6-6 and TRBJ2-7, with 8 nucleotides matching TRBD2. Per the germline V gene, CDR1 is MNHNY and CDR2 is SVGAGI (reference sequence). This CDR3 comprises 15 residues. V dropped 5 bases and J dropped 1; count of bases not matched to a gene: 7. CDR3 amino acids: CASSKPTSASYEQYF. CDR3 in DNA: TGTGCCAGCAGTAAACCGACTAGCGCATCCTACGAGCAGTACTTC.

The gene calls are TRBV6-1 and TRBJ1-2; the match to TRBD1 covers 8 bases. The CDR3 sequence is 13 residues long. The trim removed 7 bases at V and 4 bases at J, leaving 5 bases unmatched. Germline V gene data show CDR1 as MNHNS and CDR2 as SASEGT. CDR3 sequence (DNA): TGTGCCAGCAATTTCGGGACAGGCTATGGCTACACCTTC. Its protein is CASNFGTGYGYTF.

V is TRBV5-1 and J is TRBJ2-1, with 8 bases fitting TRBD1. CDR3 size: 14 residues. CDR1 is SGHRS and CDR2 is YFSETQ in the germline V gene. J gave up 4 bases and V 6 bases, and 6 bases lay outside the gene matches. CDR3 region: CASTQGDRYNEQFF. The CDR3 bases are TGCGCCAGCACCCAGGGGGACAGGTACAATGAGCAGTTCTTC.

This chain connects TRBV27 to TRBJ1-1, with a weak D call TRBD1 (6 bases). The CDR3 extends over 13 amino acids. V was clipped by 2 bases and J by 6 bases, with 10 bases between them. CDR1 is MNHEY and CDR2 is SMNVEV in the germline V gene (reference sequence). CDR3 DNA: TGTGCCAGCAGTTTACAGGGGACCGCTGAAGCTTTCTTT. This encodes CASSLQGTAEAFF.

This clone occurred a few times. The DNA of the CDR3 is TGTGCCAGCAGCGCGCGGACTAGCGAGCAGTTCTTC. Translation gives CASSARTSEQFF. The chain has TRBV7-2 and TRBJ2-1; TRBD2 matches 8 bases. V was pared by 5 bases and J by 10 bases, with 4 bases of the junction left unmatched. Germline CDR1 reads SGHTA; CDR2 reads FQGNSA. The CDR3 contains 12 residues.

This clone was detected ten times or more. This sequence joins TRBV28 and TRBJ1-1; 10 bases match TRBD1. The CDR3 is 15 residues long. The V segment lost 5 bases and the J segment 5 bases; nucleotides outside the gene matches: 8. Germline V gene lookup returns CDR1 MDHEN and CDR2 SYDVKM. Here the CDR3 DNA reads TGTGCCAGCAGTGACAGGGGGCAGCGACATACTGAAGCTTTCTTT. This encodes CASSDRGQRHTEAFF. The full variable domain, completed using reference TRBV28 and TRBJ1-1, is DVKVTQSSRYLVKRTGEKVFLECVQDMDHENMFWYRQDPGLGLRLIYFSYDVKMKEKGDIPEGYSVSREKKERFSLILESASTNQTSMYLCASSDRGQRHTEAFFGQGTRLTVV.

This clone was counted only a few times. This chain links TRBV2 with TRBJ1-5, with D uncertain. The CDR3 length is 14 residues. V shed 4 bases and J shed 6 bases, with 13 bases lying between them. Germline V gene sequence: CDR1 SNHLY, CDR2 FYNNEI. CDR3 nucleotide sequence: TGTGCCAGCAGTGGATCGAGGGCTACTCAGCCCCAGCATTTT. Amino acids: CASSGSRATQPQHF.

The rearrangement uses TRBV18 and TRBJ2-1; D is undetermined. The CDR3 is 12 amino acids. V lost 3 bases and J lost 5, with 5 bases in between. CDR1 is KGHSH, CDR2 LQKENI, per germline. CDR3: CASSPSNNEQFF. The CDR3, as DNA: TGTGCCAGCTCACCTTCAAACAATGAGCAGTTCTTC.

This clone was seen a few times. The chain combines TRBV6-1 with TRBJ1-2; possibly TRBD1 for D (5 bases). Germline V lookup: CDR1 MNHNS, CDR2 SASEGT. This CDR3 has 13 residues. The V and J ends lost 0 bases and 7 bases respectively, with 9 bases between them. Here the CDR3 reads CASSEAGAVGYTF. In DNA form, the CDR3 reads TGTGCCAGCAGTGAAGCTGGGGCAGTTGGCTACACCTTC.

There are a few counts of this clone. This rearrangement joins TRBV5-1 to TRBJ2-7, with D perhaps matching TRBD1 (7 bases). The CDR3 extends over 12 amino acids. The V end was cut by 9 bases, the J end by 5 bases, with 15 bases between. Germline values: CDR1 SGHRS, CDR2 YFSETQ. This chain's CDR3 is CAILRRGDEQYF. The CDR3 coding sequence is TGCGCCATCCTTCGCAGGGGGGACGAGCAGTACTTC.

V gene TRBV27 combines with J gene TRBJ1-2, with 8 bases aligning to TRBD1. Germline loops: CDR1 MNHEY, CDR2 SMNVEV (reference sequence). This CDR3 has 13 amino acids. V dropped 5 bases and J dropped 2; count of bases not matched to a gene: 1. Here the CDR3 DNA reads TGTGCCAGCAGTCCAGGGGGCAACTATGGCTACACCTTC. Residues: CASSPGGNYGYTF.

The table lists this clone with a few counts. The rearrangement links TRBV4-1 to TRBJ1-2, with 7 positions matching TRBD1. The CDR3 is made up of 16 amino acids. Germline V gene data show CDR1 as MGHRA and CDR2 as YSYEKL. With V trimmed by 4 bases and J by 4 bases, 12 bases remained unmatched. CDR3 region: CASSLKLDRTFYGYTF. CDR3 nucleotides: TGCGCCAGCAGCCTCAAACTGGACAGGACCTTCTATGGCTACACCTTC.

The chain combines TRBV28 with TRBJ1-4; unclear D gene. The germline V gene has CDR1 MDHEN and CDR2 SYDVKM. V lost 2 bases and J 7 bases, leaving 11 bases between the germline ends. This CDR3 has 14 residues. DNA for the CDR3: TGTGCCAGCAGTTTACACGCTAGAGGTGAAAAACTGTTTTTT. Encoded protein: CASSLHARGEKLFF.